What follows is one T cell receptor beta chain and its context. As yet, its antigen is unknown. This entry belongs to a study of blood T cells in healthy people across ages. Study-wide points: Roughly linear age-related decline in beta diversity appeared, significant by age 40. For the donors, CMV status was unknown and possibly confounded expanded clonotype changes. It was not possible, with unsorted PBMCs, to conclusively compare naive and antigen-experienced cells.

The use of a sample-barcoded 5' primer and a J-beta primer mix characterized a second PCR of about 7 to 12 cycles. A minimum of 2.5 million CDR3-containing paired-end reads was obtained for each sample. TCRdb passed the 5' RACE reads through MiXCR, listing each CDR3 protein once. The data show 700,000 to 1,000,000 distinct CDR3 sequences, under 45% seen once. The source of this sequence is a man between 60 and 75 years old in good health. Sequenced: blood.

DNA for the CDR3: TGTGCCACCAGTGATCGGGACAGGGGATCGGATCAGCCCCAGCATTTT. It encodes CATSDRDRGSDQPQHF. This chain joins TRBV24-1 and TRBJ1-5; 10 positions match TRBD1. V lost 3 bases and J lost 5; bases outside the gene matches: 6. Germline values: CDR1 KGHDR, CDR2 SFDVKD. The CDR3 spans 16 residues.